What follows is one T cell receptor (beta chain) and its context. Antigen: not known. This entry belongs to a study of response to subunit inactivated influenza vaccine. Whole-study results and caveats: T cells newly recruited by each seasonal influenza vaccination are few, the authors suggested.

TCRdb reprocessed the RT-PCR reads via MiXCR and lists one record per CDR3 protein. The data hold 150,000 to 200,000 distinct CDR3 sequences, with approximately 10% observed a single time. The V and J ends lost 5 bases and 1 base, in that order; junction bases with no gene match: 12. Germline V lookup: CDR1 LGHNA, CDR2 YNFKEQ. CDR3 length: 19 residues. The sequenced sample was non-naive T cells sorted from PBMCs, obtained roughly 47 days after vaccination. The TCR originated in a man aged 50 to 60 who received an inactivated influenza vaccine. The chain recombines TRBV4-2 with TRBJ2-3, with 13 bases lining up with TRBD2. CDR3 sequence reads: CASSTRTSGGLLGTDTQYF. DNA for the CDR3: TGTGCCAGCAGCACAAGGACTAGCGGGGGCCTTCTCGGCACAGATACGCAGTATTTT.